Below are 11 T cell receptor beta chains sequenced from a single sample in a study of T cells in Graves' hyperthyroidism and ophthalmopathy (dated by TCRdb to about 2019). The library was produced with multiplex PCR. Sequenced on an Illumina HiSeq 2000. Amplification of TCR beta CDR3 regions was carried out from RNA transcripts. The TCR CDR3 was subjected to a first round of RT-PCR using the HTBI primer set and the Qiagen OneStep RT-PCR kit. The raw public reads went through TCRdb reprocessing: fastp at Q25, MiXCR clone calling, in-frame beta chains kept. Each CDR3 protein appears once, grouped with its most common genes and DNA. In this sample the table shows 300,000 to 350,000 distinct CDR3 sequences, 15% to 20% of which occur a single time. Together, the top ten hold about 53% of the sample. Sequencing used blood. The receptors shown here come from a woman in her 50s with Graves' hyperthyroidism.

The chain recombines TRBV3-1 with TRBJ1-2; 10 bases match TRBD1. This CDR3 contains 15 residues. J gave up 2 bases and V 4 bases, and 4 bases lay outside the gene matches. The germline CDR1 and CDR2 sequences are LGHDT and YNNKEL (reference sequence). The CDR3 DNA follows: TGTGCCAGCAGCCGCAGACAGGGGGCGAACTATGGCTACACCTTC. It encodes CASSRRQGANYGYTF.

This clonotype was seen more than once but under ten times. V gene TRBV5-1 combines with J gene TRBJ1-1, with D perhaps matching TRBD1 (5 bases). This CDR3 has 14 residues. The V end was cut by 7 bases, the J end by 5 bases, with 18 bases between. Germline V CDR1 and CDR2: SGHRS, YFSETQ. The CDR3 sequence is CASGRGVERTEAFF. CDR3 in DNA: TGCGCCAGCGGGCGGGGGGTCGAGAGGACTGAAGCTTTCTTT.

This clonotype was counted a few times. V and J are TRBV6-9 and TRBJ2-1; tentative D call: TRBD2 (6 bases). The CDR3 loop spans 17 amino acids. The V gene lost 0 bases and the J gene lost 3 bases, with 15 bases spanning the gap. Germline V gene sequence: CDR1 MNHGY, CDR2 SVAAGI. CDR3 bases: TGTGCCAGCAGTTATTCGCCCGGATCGGACTACTACAATGAGCAGTTCTTC. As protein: CASSYSPGSDYYNEQFF.

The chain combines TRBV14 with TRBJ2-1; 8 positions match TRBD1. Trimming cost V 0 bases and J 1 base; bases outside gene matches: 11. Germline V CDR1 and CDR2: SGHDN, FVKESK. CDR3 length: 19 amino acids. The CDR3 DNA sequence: TGTGCCAGCAGCCAAGACTTCTCAGGGGGCGTCGAGTCCTACAATGAGCAGTTCTTC. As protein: CASSQDFSGGVESYNEQFF.

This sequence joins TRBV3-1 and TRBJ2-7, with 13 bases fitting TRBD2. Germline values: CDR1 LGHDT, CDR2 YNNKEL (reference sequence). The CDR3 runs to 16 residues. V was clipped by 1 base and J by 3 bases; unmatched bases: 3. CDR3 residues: CASSQGLAGGYYEQYF. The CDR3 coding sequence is TGTGCCAGCAGCCAAGGACTAGCGGGAGGATACTACGAGCAGTACTTC.

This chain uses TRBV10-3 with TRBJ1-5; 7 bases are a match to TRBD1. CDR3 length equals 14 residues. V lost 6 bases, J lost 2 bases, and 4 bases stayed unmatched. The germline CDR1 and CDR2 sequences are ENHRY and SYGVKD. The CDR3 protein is CAISAQGGNQPQHF. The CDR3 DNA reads TGTGCCATCAGCGCCCAGGGGGGCAATCAGCCCCAGCATTTT.

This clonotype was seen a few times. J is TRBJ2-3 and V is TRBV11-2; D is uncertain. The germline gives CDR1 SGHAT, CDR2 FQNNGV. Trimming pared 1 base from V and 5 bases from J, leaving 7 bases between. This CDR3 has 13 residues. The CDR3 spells CASSLVPGDTQYF. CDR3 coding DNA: TGTGCCAGCAGCTTAGTACCCGGAGATACGCAGTATTTT.

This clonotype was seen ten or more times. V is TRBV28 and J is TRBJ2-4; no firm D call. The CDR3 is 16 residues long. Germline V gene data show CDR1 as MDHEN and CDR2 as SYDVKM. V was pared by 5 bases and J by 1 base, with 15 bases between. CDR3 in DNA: TGTGCCAGCAGTCCAAGATCTAGAGTGGCCAAAAACATTCAGTACTTC. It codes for CASSPRSRVAKNIQYF.

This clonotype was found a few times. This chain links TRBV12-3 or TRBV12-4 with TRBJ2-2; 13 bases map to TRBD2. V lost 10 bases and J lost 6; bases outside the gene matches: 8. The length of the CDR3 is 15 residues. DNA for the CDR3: TGTGCCACGGGGGGGGGACTAGCGGGATCCGGGGAGCTGTTTTTT. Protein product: CATGGGLAGSGELFF.

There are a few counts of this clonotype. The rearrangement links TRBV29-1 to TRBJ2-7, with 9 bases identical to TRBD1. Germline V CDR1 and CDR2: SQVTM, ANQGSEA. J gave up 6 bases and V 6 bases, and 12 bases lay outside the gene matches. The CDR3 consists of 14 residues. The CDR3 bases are TGCAGCGTCTTTCCGGGACAGGGCAAAGGCGAGCAGTACTTC. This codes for CSVFPGQGKGEQYF.

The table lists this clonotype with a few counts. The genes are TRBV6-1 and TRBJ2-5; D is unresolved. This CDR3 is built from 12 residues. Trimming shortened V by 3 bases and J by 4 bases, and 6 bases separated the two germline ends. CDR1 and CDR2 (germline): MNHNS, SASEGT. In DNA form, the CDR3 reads TGTGCCAGCAGTGAGAATAGAGAGACCCAGTACTTC. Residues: CASSENRETQYF.